The present entry profiles one TCR beta chain with its context. This entry comes from a study of blood T cell repertoires in COVID-19. Across the study: Samples came from the United States, Italy and Spain, spanning acute and convalescent COVID-19. PBMCs, B-cell-depleted T cells, or T cells provided the cDNA or gDNA that made up the material.

Germline CDR1 SGHTA, CDR2 FQGNSA. The CDR3 has 13 amino acids. V was trimmed by 3 bases and J by 1 base, leaving 6 bases between them. Among Cohort 3 donors, those recovered had two negative PCRs, clearance, or symptom resolution. Profiling relied on immunoSEQ multiplex PCR, and the TCRdb table lists in-frame clones only, not all of them. Of approximately 130,000 clones detected, under 85% appear once; the ten largest clones hold 15% to 20%. The genes are TRBV7-2 and TRBJ1-1; D is unclear. The receptor was isolated from a man aged 25-40 years who had recovered from COVID-19. Sequenced material: PBMCs or T cells enriched from blood (not recorded which). The CDR3 reads CASSFQENTEAFF. The CDR3 bases are TGTGCCAGCAGCTTCCAGGAGAACACTGAAGCTTTCTTT.